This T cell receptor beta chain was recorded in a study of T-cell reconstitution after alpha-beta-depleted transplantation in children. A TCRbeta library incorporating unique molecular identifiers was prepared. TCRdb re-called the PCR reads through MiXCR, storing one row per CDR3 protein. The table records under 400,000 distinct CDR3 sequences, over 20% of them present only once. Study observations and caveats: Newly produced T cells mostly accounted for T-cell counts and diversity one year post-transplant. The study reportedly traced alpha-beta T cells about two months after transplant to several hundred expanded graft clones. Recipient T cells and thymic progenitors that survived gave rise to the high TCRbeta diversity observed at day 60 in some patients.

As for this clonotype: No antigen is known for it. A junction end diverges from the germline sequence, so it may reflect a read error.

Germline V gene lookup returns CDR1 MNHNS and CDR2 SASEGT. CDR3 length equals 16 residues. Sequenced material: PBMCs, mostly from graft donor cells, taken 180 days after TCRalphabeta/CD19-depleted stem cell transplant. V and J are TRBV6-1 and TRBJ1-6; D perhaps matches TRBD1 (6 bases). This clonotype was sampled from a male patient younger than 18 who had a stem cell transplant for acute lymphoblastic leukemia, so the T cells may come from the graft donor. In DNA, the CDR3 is TGTGCCAGCAGTGAAAAGGGGACATCCTACAATTCACCCCTCCACTTT. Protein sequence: CASSEKGTSYNSPLHF.